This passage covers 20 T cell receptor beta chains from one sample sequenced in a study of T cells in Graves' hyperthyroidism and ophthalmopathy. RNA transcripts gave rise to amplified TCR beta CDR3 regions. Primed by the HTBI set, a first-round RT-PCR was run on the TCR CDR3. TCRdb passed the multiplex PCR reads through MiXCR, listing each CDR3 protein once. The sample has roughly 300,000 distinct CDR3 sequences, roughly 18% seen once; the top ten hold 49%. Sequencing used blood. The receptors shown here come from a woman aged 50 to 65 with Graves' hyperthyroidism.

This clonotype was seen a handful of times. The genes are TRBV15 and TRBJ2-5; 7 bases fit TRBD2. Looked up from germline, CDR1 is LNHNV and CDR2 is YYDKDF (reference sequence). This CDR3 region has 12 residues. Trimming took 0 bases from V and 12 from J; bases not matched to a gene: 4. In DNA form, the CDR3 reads TGTGCCACCAGCAGAGATGGGGGAGGGAAGTACTTC. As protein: CATSRDGGGKYF.

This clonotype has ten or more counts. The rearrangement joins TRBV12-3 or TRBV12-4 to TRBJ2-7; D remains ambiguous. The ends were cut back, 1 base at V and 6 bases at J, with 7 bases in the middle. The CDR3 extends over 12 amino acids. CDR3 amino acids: CASSLGRAEQYF. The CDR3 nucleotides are TGTGCCAGCAGTTTAGGTAGGGCCGAGCAGTACTTC.

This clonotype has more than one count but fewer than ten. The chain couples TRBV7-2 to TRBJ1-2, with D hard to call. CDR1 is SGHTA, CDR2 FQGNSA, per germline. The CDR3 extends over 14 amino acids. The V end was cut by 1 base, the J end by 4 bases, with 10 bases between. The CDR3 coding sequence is TGTGCCAGCAGCTTAGTTAGTCAGATCTATGGCTACACCTTC. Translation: CASSLVSQIYGYTF. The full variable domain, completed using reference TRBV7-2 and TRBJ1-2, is GAGVSQSPSNKVTEKGKDVELRCDPISGHTALYWYRQSLGQGLEFLIYFQGNSAPDKSGLPSDRFSAERTGGSVSTLTIQRTQQEDSAVYLCASSLVSQIYGYTFGSGTRLTVV.

The CDR3 spells CASSPRDRLGGTQYF. The CDR3 nucleotides are TGCGCCAGCAGCCCCCGGGACAGGCTGGGGGGTACGCAGTATTTT. V is TRBV5-1 and J is TRBJ2-3; 8 bases line up with TRBD1. The CDR3 has 15 amino acids. Germline CDR1 reads SGHRS; CDR2 reads YFSETQ. V lost 4 bases to trimming and J lost 8 bases; unmatched junction nucleotides: 12.

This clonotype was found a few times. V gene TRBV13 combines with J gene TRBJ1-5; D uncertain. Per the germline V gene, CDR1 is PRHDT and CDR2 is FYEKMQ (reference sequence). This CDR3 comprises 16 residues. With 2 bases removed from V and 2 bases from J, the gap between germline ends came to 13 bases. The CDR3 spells CASSLSFGQGNQPQHF. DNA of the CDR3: TGTGCCAGCAGCTTATCGTTCGGGCAGGGCAATCAGCCCCAGCATTTT.

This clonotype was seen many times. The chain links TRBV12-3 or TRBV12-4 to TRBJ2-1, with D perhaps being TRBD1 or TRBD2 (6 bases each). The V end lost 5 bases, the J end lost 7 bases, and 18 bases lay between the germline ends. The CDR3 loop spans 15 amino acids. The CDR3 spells CASSRRTAGTNEQFF. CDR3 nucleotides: TGTGCCAGCAGTCGACGGACAGCGGGTACAAATGAGCAGTTCTTC.

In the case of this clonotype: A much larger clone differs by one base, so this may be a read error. CDR3 DNA sequence: TGTGCCAGCAGTATGGACAGGTACCAAGAGATCCAGTACTTC. Amino acid sequence: CASSMDRYQEIQYF. This chain links TRBV12-3 or TRBV12-4 with TRBJ2-5; the match to TRBD1 covers 7 bases. The CDR3 consists of 14 residues.

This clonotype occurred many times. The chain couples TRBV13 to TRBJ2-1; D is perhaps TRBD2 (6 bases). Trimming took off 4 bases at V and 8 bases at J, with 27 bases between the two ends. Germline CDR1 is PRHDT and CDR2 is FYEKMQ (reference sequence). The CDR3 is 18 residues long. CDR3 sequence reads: CASSSNAQLVAEEDEQFF. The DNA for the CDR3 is TGTGCCAGCAGCTCCAACGCCCAACTAGTAGCGGAGGAGGATGAGCAGTTCTTC.

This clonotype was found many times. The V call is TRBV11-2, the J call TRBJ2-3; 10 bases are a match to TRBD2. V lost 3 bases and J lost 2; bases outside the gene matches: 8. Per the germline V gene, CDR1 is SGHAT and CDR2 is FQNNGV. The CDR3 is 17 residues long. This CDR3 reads CASSFHPGTSATDTQYF. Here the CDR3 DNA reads TGTGCCAGCAGCTTCCATCCCGGGACTAGCGCCACAGATACGCAGTATTTT.

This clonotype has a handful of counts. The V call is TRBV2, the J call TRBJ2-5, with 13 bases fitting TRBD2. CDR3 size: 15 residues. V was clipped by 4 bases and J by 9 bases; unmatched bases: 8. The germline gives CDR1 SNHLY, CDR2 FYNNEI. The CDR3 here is CASSGLTSGGQSQYF. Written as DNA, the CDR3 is TGTGCCAGCAGTGGGCTGACTAGCGGGGGGCAATCCCAGTACTTC.

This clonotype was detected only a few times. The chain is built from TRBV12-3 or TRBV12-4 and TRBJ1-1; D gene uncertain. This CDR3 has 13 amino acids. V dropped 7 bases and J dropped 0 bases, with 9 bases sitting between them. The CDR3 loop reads CASTFEMNTEAFF. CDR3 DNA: TGTGCCAGCACCTTTGAGATGAACACTGAAGCTTTCTTT.

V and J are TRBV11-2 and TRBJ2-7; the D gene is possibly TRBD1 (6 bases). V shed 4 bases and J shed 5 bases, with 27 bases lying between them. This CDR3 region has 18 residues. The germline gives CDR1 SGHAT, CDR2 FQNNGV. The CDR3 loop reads CASSSLKGDIPTLHEQYF. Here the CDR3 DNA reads TGTGCCAGCAGCTCATTAAAGGGGGATATCCCGACACTACACGAGCAGTACTTC.

The CDR3, as DNA: TGTGCCAGCAGCTTTGGCCCGGTTTTCGGGGCCATGAAAGAAAAACTGTTTTTT. It yields the protein CASSFGPVFGAMKEKLFF. The chain uses TRBV5-6 and TRBJ1-4; perhaps TRBD1 as D (5 bases). This CDR3 region has 18 residues. The V gene's germline CDR1 is SGHDT and CDR2 YYEEEE. Trimming stripped 2 bases from V and 8 bases from J, with 25 bases between.

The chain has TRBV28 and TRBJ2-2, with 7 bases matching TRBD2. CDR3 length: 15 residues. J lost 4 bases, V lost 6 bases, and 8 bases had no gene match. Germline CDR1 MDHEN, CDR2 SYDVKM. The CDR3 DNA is TGTGCCAGCAGGAACGCGGGAGCGGTCACCGGGGAGCTGTTTTTT. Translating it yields CASRNAGAVTGELFF.

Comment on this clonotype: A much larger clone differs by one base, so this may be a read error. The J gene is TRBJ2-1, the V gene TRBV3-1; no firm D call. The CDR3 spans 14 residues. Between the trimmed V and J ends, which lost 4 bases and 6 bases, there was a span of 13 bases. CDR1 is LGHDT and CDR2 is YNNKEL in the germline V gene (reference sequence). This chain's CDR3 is CASSLAQRRNEQFF. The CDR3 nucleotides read TGTGCCAGCAGCCTAGCCCAGCGACGCAATGAGCAGTTCTTC.

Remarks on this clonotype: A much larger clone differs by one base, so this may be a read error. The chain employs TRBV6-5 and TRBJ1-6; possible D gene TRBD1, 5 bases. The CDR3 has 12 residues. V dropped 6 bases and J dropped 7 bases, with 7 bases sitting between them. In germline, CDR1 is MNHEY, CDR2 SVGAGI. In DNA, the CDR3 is TGTGCCAGCAGCCCAGGGAATTCACCCCTCCACTTT. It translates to CASSPGNSPLHF.

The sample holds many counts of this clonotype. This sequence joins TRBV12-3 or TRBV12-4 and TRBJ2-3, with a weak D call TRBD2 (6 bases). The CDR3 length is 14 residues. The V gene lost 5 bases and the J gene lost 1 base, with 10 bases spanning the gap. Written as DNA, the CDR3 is TGTGCCAGCAGTCTCAGGGAGGGCACAGATACGCAGTATTTT. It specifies CASSLREGTDTQYF.

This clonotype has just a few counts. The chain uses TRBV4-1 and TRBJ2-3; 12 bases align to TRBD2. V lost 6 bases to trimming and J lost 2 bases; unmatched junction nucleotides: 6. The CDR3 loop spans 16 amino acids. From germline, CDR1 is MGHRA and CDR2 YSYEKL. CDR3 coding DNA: TGCGCCAGCAGTCGTCGACTAGCGGGGGACACAGATACGCAGTATTTT. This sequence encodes CASSRRLAGDTDTQYF.

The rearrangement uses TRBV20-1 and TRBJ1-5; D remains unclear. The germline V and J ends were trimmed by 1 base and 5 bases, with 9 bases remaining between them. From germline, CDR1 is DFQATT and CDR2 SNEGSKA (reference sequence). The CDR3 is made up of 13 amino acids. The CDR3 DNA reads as TGCAGTGCTAGAGGGGAACTGGATCAGCCCCAGCATTTT. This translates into CSARGELDQPQHF.

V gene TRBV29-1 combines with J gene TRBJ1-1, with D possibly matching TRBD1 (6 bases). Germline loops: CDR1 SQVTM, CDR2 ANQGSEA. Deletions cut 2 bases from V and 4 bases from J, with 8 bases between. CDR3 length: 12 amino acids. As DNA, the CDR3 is TGCAGCGTTGAAAGGGGGGGCACTGAAGCTTTCTTT. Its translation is CSVERGGTEAFF.